Listed here are 9 T cell receptor beta chains from one sample, sequenced in a study of shared clonotypes between healthy human individuals. The naive CD8 subset, CD45RO-negative cells positively selected for CCR7, excluded terminally differentiated effector memory CD45RA+ cells. The method was immunoSEQ multiplex PCR; TCRdb's version includes in-frame clones alone and lacks a portion of them. The table includes around 600,000 clones, roughly 96% detected once. The sequencing sample was made of naive CD8+ T cells sorted from blood. The source of these receptors is a woman younger than 45 in good health.

This chain joins TRBV10-1 and TRBJ1-1; perhaps TRBD1 as D (5 bases). CDR1 and CDR2 from the germline V gene are WNHNN and SYGVQD (reference sequence). The length of the CDR3 is 14 residues. Trimming stripped 0 bases from V and 3 bases from J, with 8 bases between. This CDR3 reads CASSESGDDTEAFF. CDR3 nucleotides: TGCGCCAGCAGTGAGTCAGGGGACGACACTGAAGCTTTCTTT.

The chain carries TRBV5-1 and TRBJ2-7; D is uncertain. With 0 bases removed from V and 2 bases from J, the gap between germline ends came to 9 bases. The germline CDR1 and CDR2 sequences are SGHRS and YFSETQ. This CDR3 has 14 amino acids. CDR3 DNA sequence: TGCGCCAGCAGCTTGGGACGGCTGACCTACGAGCAGTACTTC. It specifies CASSLGRLTYEQYF.

CDR3: CASSLDRGGPYEQYF. CDR3 DNA: TGCGCCAGCAGCTTGGACAGGGGTGGGCCCTACGAGCAGTACTTC. The rearrangement joins TRBV5-1 to TRBJ2-7; the match to TRBD1 covers 7 bases. The CDR3 has 15 residues. The trim removed 0 bases at V and 2 bases at J, leaving 5 bases unmatched. Germline assignment: CDR1 SGHRS and CDR2 YFSETQ.

The V and J genes are TRBV7-9 and TRBJ1-2; a weak D match, TRBD1 (5 bases). The ends were cut back, 3 bases at V and 2 bases at J, with 13 bases in the middle. From germline, CDR1 is SEHNR and CDR2 FQNEAQ (reference sequence). The CDR3 is made up of 15 amino acids. The CDR3 region is CASSLDNTGNYGYTF. CDR3 bases: TGTGCCAGCAGCTTGGATAACACAGGCAACTATGGCTACACCTTC.

This clone has just one count. The chain combines TRBV2 with TRBJ2-7; 9 positions agree with TRBD1. CDR3 length equals 16 residues. Germline lookup yields CDR1 SNHLY and CDR2 FYNNEI. Germline trimming cut 4 bases from V and 0 bases from J; bases unmatched to any gene: 7. The CDR3 loop reads CASSGGTGKSSYEQYF. CDR3 bases: TGTGCCAGCAGTGGGGGGACAGGGAAGAGCTCCTACGAGCAGTACTTC.

This chain uses TRBV13 with TRBJ2-2; possible D gene TRBD1, 6 bases. Germline V gives CDR1 PRHDT, CDR2 FYEKMQ (reference sequence). CDR3 length: 13 residues. V was shortened by 7 bases and J by 5 bases, with 11 bases between the two germline ends. CDR3 region: CASNLRGTGELFF. The DNA for the CDR3 is TGTGCCAGCAATCTAAGGGGGACCGGGGAGCTGTTTTTT. Using reference TRBV13 and TRBJ2-2 for the parts outside the CDR3, the full variable domain is AAGVIQSPRHLIKEKRETATLKCYPIPRHDTVYWYQQGPGQDPQFLISFYEKMQSDKGSIPDRFSAQQFSDYHSELNMSSLELGDSALYFCASNLRGTGELFFGEGSRLTVL.

Concerning this clone: This same CDR3 is encoded by further DNA sequences in the sample. The rearrangement uses TRBV20-1 and TRBJ2-1, with D unresolved. The CDR3 has 11 residues. Germline CDR1 is DFQATT and CDR2 is SNEGSKA (reference sequence). V was pared by 1 base and J by 9 bases, with 7 bases between. The CDR3: CSARVVGEQFF. CDR3 DNA: TGCAGTGCTAGAGTTGTGGGTGAGCAGTTCTTC.

This clone came up once. This chain connects TRBV5-1 to TRBJ1-1; unclear D gene. Deletions cut 4 bases from V and 1 base from J, with 11 bases between. Looked up from germline, CDR1 is SGHRS and CDR2 is YFSETQ. CDR3 length equals 14 residues. The CDR3 loop reads CASSIFTRNTEAFF. CDR3 coding DNA: TGCGCCAGCAGCATCTTCACACGGAACACTGAAGCTTTCTTT. Full variable domain (outside the CDR3, taken from reference TRBV5-1 and TRBJ1-1): KAGVTQTPRYLIKTRGQQVTLSCSPISGHRSVSWYQQTPGQGLQFLFEYFSETQRNKGNFPGRFSGRQFSNSRSEMNVSTLELGDSALYLCASSIFTRNTEAFFGQGTRLTVV.

The genes are TRBV10-3 and TRBJ2-1; TRBD2 might be the D (6 bases). The V end lost 8 bases, the J end lost 6 bases, and 14 bases lay between the germline ends. Germline V gene data show CDR1 as ENHRY and CDR2 as SYGVKD. This CDR3 is 13 amino acids long. CDR3 in amino acids: CAIGSGVGNEQFF. The CDR3 DNA is TGTGCCATCGGGTCGGGGGTCGGCAATGAGCAGTTCTTC.